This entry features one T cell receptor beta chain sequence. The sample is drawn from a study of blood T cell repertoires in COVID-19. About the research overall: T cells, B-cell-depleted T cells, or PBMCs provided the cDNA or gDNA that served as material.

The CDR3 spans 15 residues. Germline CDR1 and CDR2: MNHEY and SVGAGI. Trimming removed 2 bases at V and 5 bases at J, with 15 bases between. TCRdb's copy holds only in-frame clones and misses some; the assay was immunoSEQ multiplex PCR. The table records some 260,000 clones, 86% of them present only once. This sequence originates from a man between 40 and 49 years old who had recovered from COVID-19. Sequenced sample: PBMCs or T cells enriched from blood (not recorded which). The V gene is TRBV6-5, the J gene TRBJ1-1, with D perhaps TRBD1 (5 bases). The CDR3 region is CASSYQIVGGTEAFF. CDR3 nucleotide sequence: TGTGCCAGCAGTTACCAAATCGTGGGGGGGACTGAAGCTTTCTTT.